This T cell receptor (beta chain) was obtained from a study of shared clonotypes between healthy human individuals. The CDR3 is 16 residues long. Looked up from germline, CDR1 is LGHNA and CDR2 is YNFKEQ. V lost 0 bases and J 1 base, leaving 7 bases between the germline ends. This table comes from immunoSEQ multiplex PCR, and its TCRdb copy is limited to in-frame clones, with some not included. The table records roughly 760,000 clones, about 74% of them present only once. The sequence derives from a woman aged 25 to 39 in good health. Sequencing was done on a sample of memory CD4+ T cells sorted from blood. Subset in this sample: CD45RA-negative fraction. V gene TRBV4-2 combines with J gene TRBJ2-6; possibly TRBD1 for D (5 bases). The CDR3 is CASSQETVSGANVLTF. CDR3 in DNA: TGTGCCAGCAGCCAAGAGACAGTATCTGGGGCCAACGTCCTGACTTTC.